Given below is one T cell receptor (beta chain) in context. As yet, its antigen is unknown. The PCR contained 60 Vbeta and 13 Jbeta primers. TCRdb keeps only in-frame clones here, not all; method: immunoSEQ multiplex PCR. Among 160,000 or so clones listed, 84% were seen once. The sample belongs to a study of cytomegalovirus exposure and HLA in healthy donors. Notes on the study in general: DRB1 had the most TCR associations and HLA-C the fewest, a later analysis found, with rates varying by HLA locus.

From germline, CDR1 is MRHNA and CDR2 SNTAGT. The CDR3 totals 14 residues. The V end lost 4 bases, the J end lost 7 bases, and 11 bases lay between the germline ends. The sequenced sample consisted of PBMCs. J is TRBJ1-6 and V is TRBV6-4; D might be TRBD1 (5 bases). The TCR sequence derives from a man between 18 and 29 years old in good health and CMV-seronegative. The CDR3 spells CASSVSPGNSPLHF. The DNA for the CDR3 is TGTGCCAGCAGTGTTTCGCCAGGGAATTCACCCCTCCACTTT.